Presented here are 14 T cell receptor beta chains from one specimen sequenced in a study of shared clonotypes between healthy human individuals. The protocol was immunoSEQ multiplex PCR, while the TCRdb copy is restricted to in-frame clones and leaves out a portion. This sample has about 870,000 clones, with about 92% found just once. CD8 cells classed as naive were CD45RO-negative and positively selected for CCR7, excluding terminally differentiated effector memory CD45RA+ cells. The material sequenced was naive CD8+ T cells sorted from blood. All receptors come from a man aged 30-40 years in good health.

This clone was found a few times. Other DNA sequences within the sample encode an identical CDR3. The chain employs TRBV27 and TRBJ2-2; TRBD2 is a possible D gene (5 bases). This CDR3 has 14 amino acids. V lost 3 bases to trimming and J lost 3 bases, with 8 bases between them. Germline V CDR1 and CDR2: MNHEY, SMNVEV (reference sequence). DNA of the CDR3: TGTGCCAGCAGTTTCACTAGTTACACCGGGGAGCTGTTTTTT. Amino acids: CASSFTSYTGELFF.

This chain joins TRBV9 and TRBJ2-1, with D perhaps matching TRBD2 (5 bases). The CDR3 is 15 residues long. Germline CDR1 reads SGDLS; CDR2 reads YYNGEE. V was clipped by 4 bases and J by 0 bases, with 11 bases between them. CDR3 sequence reads: CASSPQRGSYNEQFF. The CDR3 region has the DNA TGTGCCAGCAGCCCCCAACGGGGCTCCTACAATGAGCAGTTCTTC.

The chain links TRBV19 to TRBJ2-2; D possibly corresponds to TRBD2 (6 bases). The CDR3 is 17 residues long. The germline V gene has CDR1 LNHDA and CDR2 SQIVND (reference sequence). V was pared by 5 bases and J by 0 bases, with 16 bases between. The CDR3 is CASSPSVAATNTGELFF. Here the CDR3 DNA reads TGTGCCAGTAGTCCCTCGGTAGCGGCCACGAACACCGGGGAGCTGTTTTTT.

This chain joins TRBV19 and TRBJ2-2; TRBD1 matches 8 bases. Per germline, CDR1 LNHDA and CDR2 SQIVND (reference sequence). The CDR3 is 15 amino acids. V lost 5 bases, J lost 6 bases, and 8 bases stayed unmatched. Here the CDR3 reads CASSVQGAVAGELFF. Written as DNA, the CDR3 is TGTGCCAGTAGTGTTCAGGGGGCGGTGGCCGGGGAGCTGTTTTTT.

The gene calls are TRBV7-9 and TRBJ2-1; TRBD1 matches 7 bases. The length of the CDR3 is 14 residues. V was pared by 8 bases and J by 5 bases, with 9 bases of the junction left unmatched. The germline CDR1 and CDR2 sequences are SEHNR and FQNEAQ (reference sequence). CDR3 sequence reads: CASVRDSPNNEQFF. In DNA form, the CDR3 reads TGTGCCAGCGTACGGGACAGCCCGAACAATGAGCAGTTCTTC.

The chain has TRBV18 and TRBJ2-1; the D is unclear. V gave up 3 bases and J gave up 0 bases, with 9 bases separating them. The germline V gene encodes CDR1 KGHSH and CDR2 LQKENI. This CDR3 is built from 15 residues. The CDR3 nucleotides are TGTGCCAGCTCACCGGACGTTAGCTCCTACAATGAGCAGTTCTTC. It codes for CASSPDVSSYNEQFF.

This chain connects TRBV6-1 to TRBJ1-2, with D possibly matching TRBD1 (5 bases). The V and J ends lost 8 bases and 12 bases respectively, with 16 bases between them. Germline CDR1 is MNHNS and CDR2 is SASEGT. There are 11 residues in the CDR3. CDR3 coding DNA: TGTGCCAGCGGGGGAGGGTTCGTTCACACCTTC. Protein: CASGGGFVHTF.

The V gene is TRBV5-4, the J gene TRBJ2-3; D is perhaps TRBD1 or TRBD2 (5 bases each). Germline V gene data show CDR1 as SGHNT and CDR2 as YYREEE (reference sequence). Trimming cost V 4 bases and J 2 bases, with 17 bases left between them. CDR3 length: 16 residues. CDR3 coding DNA: TGTGCCAGCAGCACCGGGACGGCAGCCTTCACAGATACGCAGTATTTT. It is translated as CASSTGTAAFTDTQYF.

This sequence joins TRBV5-1 and TRBJ2-5; 7 bases match TRBD1. Germline CDR1 and CDR2: SGHRS and YFSETQ. This CDR3 contains 16 residues. The V and J ends lost 4 bases and 1 base, in that order; junction bases with no gene match: 10. For the CDR3, the DNA is TGCGCCAGCAGCCCAACACAGGGACAGTTCCAAGAGACCCAGTACTTC. Amino acid sequence: CASSPTQGQFQETQYF.

This sequence joins TRBV28 and TRBJ1-2; a possible D gene is TRBD1 (5 bases). In germline, CDR1 is MDHEN, CDR2 SYDVKM. Trimming removed 3 bases from V and 6 bases from J, with 14 bases in between. This CDR3 has 14 residues. In nucleotides, the CDR3 is TGTGCCAGCAGTTTGATCACCGGGGCCGATGGCTACACCTTC. It specifies CASSLITGADGYTF.

V gene TRBV19 combines with J gene TRBJ2-2; 9 bases map to TRBD1. V lost 5 bases and J lost 7; bases outside the gene matches: 8. CDR1 LNHDA and CDR2 SQIVND come from the germline V gene (reference sequence). This CDR3 comprises 15 residues. The CDR3 reads CASSGRDRVFGELFF. The CDR3 nucleotides are TGTGCCAGTAGTGGCCGGGACAGGGTATTCGGGGAGCTGTTTTTT. Variable domain in full (rest from reference TRBV19 and TRBJ2-2): DGGITQSPKYLFRKEGQNVTLSCEQNLNHDAMYWYRQDPGQGLRLIYYSQIVNDFQKGDIAEGYSVSREKKESFPLTVTSAQKNPTAFYLCASSGRDRVFGELFFGEGSRLTVL.

The chain couples TRBV4-1 to TRBJ2-3, with TRBD2 as a possible D gene (6 bases). Germline loops: CDR1 MGHRA, CDR2 YSYEKL. V was cut by 4 bases and J by 2 bases, with 10 bases left in between. CDR3 length: 14 residues. CDR3 nucleotides: TGCGCCAGCAGCCTTAGCGGTAACACAGATACGCAGTATTTT. Amino acids: CASSLSGNTDTQYF.

With respect to this clone: Other nucleotide sequences from this sample produce the same CDR3. This chain connects TRBV27 to TRBJ2-7; D possibly corresponds to TRBD1 (6 bases). V was shortened by 3 bases and J by 3 bases, with 9 bases between the two germline ends. The CDR3 is made up of 13 amino acids. Germline CDR1 is MNHEY and CDR2 is SMNVEV (reference sequence). CDR3 amino acids: CASSLGTNYEQYF. Written as DNA, the CDR3 is TGTGCCAGCAGTTTGGGGACAAACTACGAGCAGTACTTC.

This sequence joins TRBV27 and TRBJ1-1, with 7 bases lining up with TRBD1. CDR1 and CDR2 from the germline V gene are MNHEY and SMNVEV (reference sequence). V lost 5 bases to trimming and J lost 4 bases; unmatched junction nucleotides: 7. CDR3 size: 14 residues. CDR3 nucleotide sequence: TGTGCCAGCAGTGGGCCGACAGGGCGCACTGAAGCTTTCTTT. Protein sequence: CASSGPTGRTEAFF.